Below, 9 T cell receptor beta chains from the same sample are listed, as sequenced in a study of blood T cells in healthy people across ages (dated by TCRdb to between 2015 and 2016). Library prep was done by 5' RACE. Instrument on record: Illumina HiSeq 2500. The second PCR ran for about 6 to 12 cycles and used a J-beta primer mix along with a sample-barcoded 5' primer. TCRdb trimmed the raw reads at Q25, called clones with MiXCR and kept productive beta chains. Here each entry gathers all rows of one CDR3 protein and keeps the most common genes and DNA. This sample comprises around 1,600,000 distinct CDR3 sequences, approximately 43% of them detected only once. The ten largest clones add up to about 3.8% of the sample. Sequencing used blood. The source is a woman under 30 in good health.

The chain combines TRBV6-5 with TRBJ1-2; D is uncertain. Per the germline V gene, CDR1 is MNHEY and CDR2 is SVGAGI. The CDR3 has 15 amino acids. V was shortened by 4 bases and J by 0 bases, with 12 bases between the two germline ends. CDR3 loop: CASSLRRAANYGYTF. In DNA, the CDR3 is TGTGCCAGCAGTTTGCGACGGGCCGCTAACTATGGCTACACCTTC.

V is TRBV20-1 and J is TRBJ1-1, with unresolved D. Germline CDR1 DFQATT, CDR2 SNEGSKA (reference sequence). The CDR3 extends over 13 amino acids. V gave up 3 bases and J gave up 0 bases, with 8 bases separating them. The CDR3 nucleotides read TGCAGTGCTAGCCGCCTCTTGAACACTGAAGCTTTCTTT. Translating gives CSASRLLNTEAFF.

The chain employs TRBV2 and TRBJ2-1, with 10 bases fitting TRBD2. CDR1 SNHLY and CDR2 FYNNEI come from the germline V gene. The CDR3 is 15 amino acids. V gave up 8 bases and J gave up 5 bases; unmatched junction bases: 9. The CDR3 here is CASRSTSGVNNEQFF. DNA for the CDR3: TGTGCCAGCCGGTCTACTAGCGGGGTTAACAATGAGCAGTTCTTC.

This chain uses TRBV15 with TRBJ2-1; D might be TRBD1 or TRBD2, each matching 5 bases. The end of the DNA aligns better with TRBJ2-7, so the J call may be wrong. CDR1 is LNHNV, CDR2 YYDKDF, per germline (reference sequence). The CDR3 contains 14 residues. In nucleotides, the CDR3 is TGTGCCACCAGGAGGGGAAGCTCCTACAATGAGCAGTACTTC. Amino acid sequence: CATRRGSSYNEQYF.

This clonotype was picked up many times. In nucleotides, the CDR3 is TGTGCCAGCAGTTGGGGTCCTAACTATGGCTACACCTTC. This gives the protein CASSWGPNYGYTF. This chain links TRBV27 with TRBJ1-2; D uncertain. The V gene lost 4 bases and the J gene lost 0 bases, with 6 bases spanning the gap. CDR1 and CDR2 from the germline V gene are MNHEY and SMNVEV (reference sequence). The CDR3 sequence is 13 residues long.

This clonotype was counted a single time. This chain links TRBV11-2 with TRBJ2-4, with TRBD1 identical over 8 bases. The CDR3 sequence is 17 residues long. The trim removed 1 base at V and 2 bases at J, leaving 7 bases unmatched. Germline V gene lookup returns CDR1 SGHAT and CDR2 FQNNGV. CDR3 nucleotide sequence: TGTGCCAGCAGCTTAGGACAGGGGACATGGACCAAAAACATTCAGTACTTC. It yields the protein CASSLGQGTWTKNIQYF.

Comment on this clonotype: An end of the junction does not agree with germline; a read error may underlie this. The chain is built from TRBV9 and TRBJ1-2, with TRBD1 identical over 9 bases. Looked up from germline, CDR1 is SGDLS and CDR2 is YYNGEE. CDR3 length: 15 residues. CDR3 residues: CASSGRQGANYGYTF. In DNA, the CDR3 is TGTGCCAGTAGCGGACGACAGGGGGCTAACTATGGCTACACCTTC.

This chain connects TRBV20-1 to TRBJ2-1; no clear D gene. Trimming took off 3 bases at V and 4 bases at J, with 7 bases between the two ends. The CDR3 sequence is 12 residues long. CDR1 is DFQATT, CDR2 SNEGSKA, per germline (reference sequence). The CDR3 nucleotides read TGCAGTGCTAGGTGGCGGTACAATGAGCAGTTCTTC. Its protein product is CSARWRYNEQFF.

The V and J genes are TRBV6-2 or TRBV6-3 and TRBJ2-1; perhaps TRBD1 as D (6 bases). Trimming shortened V by 4 bases and J by 4 bases, and 11 bases separated the two germline ends. The CDR3 spans 14 residues. CDR1 is MNHEY, CDR2 SVGEGT, per germline. The CDR3 region has the DNA TGTGCCAGCAGTTTCCTACAGGGATACAATGAGCAGTTCTTC. It is translated as CASSFLQGYNEQFF.